The clone carrying this T cell receptor (beta chain) was seen ten or more times. Its target is unknown. Trimming removed 5 bases at V and 0 bases at J, with 7 bases between. CDR1 and CDR2 (germline): KGHDR, SFDVKD. The CDR3 contains 14 residues. Genomic DNA acted as the template from which TCR beta VDJ combination and CDR3 sequence profiling were carried out. TCRdb ran MiXCR on the reads and lists one entry per CDR3 protein. The sample consists of about 160,000 distinct CDR3 sequences, around 48% of them appearing once. By flow cytometry, patients selected for sequencing had shown an expansion of CD8+CD57+ cells. Each of the patients presented with severe acquired aplastic anemia. Prior therapy had not been administered to any patient at the time of blood sampling. The data originate from a study of CD8+CD57+ T cells in acquired aplastic anemia. As for the study in general: Mean yield of DNA from sorted CD4+ and CD8+ cells was 3 to 3.5 ug.

Study-level points and caveats: In CD8+ cells, Simpson's diversity showed no significant difference between patients and controls.

Material: sorted CD4+, CD8+, or CD8+CD57+ T cells (not recorded which) from PBMCs. This sequence was found in a human donor with aplastic anemia. This chain uses TRBV24-1 with TRBJ2-1; D could derive from TRBD1 or TRBD2 (5 bases each). Here the CDR3 DNA reads TGTGCCACCAGTGTTGGGACCTCCTACAATGAGCAGTTCTTC. Its translation is CATSVGTSYNEQFF.